These 7 T cell receptor beta chains were all obtained from the same sample, sequenced in a study of blood T cell repertoires in COVID-19. TCRdb keeps only in-frame clones here, not all; method: immunoSEQ multiplex PCR. Of around 70,000 clones in the sample, around 78% are singletons; the top ten hold roughly a sixth. Sample: peripheral blood. The origin of the receptors is a human donor in a cohort sampled during active COVID-19.

The V and J genes are TRBV3-1 (or the pseudogene TRBV3-2) and TRBJ1-6; 8 bases are shared with TRBD1. The CDR3 is 20 amino acids. Germline lookup yields CDR1 LGHDT and CDR2 YNNKEL (reference sequence). With V trimmed by 0 bases and J by 0 bases, 10 bases remained unmatched. CDR3 residues: CASSQDLGQGASSYNSPLHF. DNA of the CDR3: TGTGCCAGCAGCCAAGATTTGGGTCAGGGGGCGAGCTCCTATAATTCACCCCTCCACTTT.

The chain employs TRBV7-4 and TRBJ2-4; 8 bases agree with TRBD1. CDR1 SGHVT and CDR2 SQSDAQ come from the germline V gene. CDR3 length: 17 amino acids. Trimming took 3 bases from V and 2 from J; bases not matched to a gene: 9. The CDR3 nucleotides read TGTGCCAGCAGCTTGGACAGGGTTGGCGTAACCAAAAACATTCAGTACTTC. Translating gives CASSLDRVGVTKNIQYF.

This clone was counted a few times. The J gene is TRBJ2-5, the V gene TRBV7-9, with 9 bases matching TRBD1. Germline V gives CDR1 SEHNR, CDR2 FQNEAQ (reference sequence). The trim removed 1 base at V and 5 bases at J, leaving 5 bases unmatched. The CDR3 totals 15 residues. DNA for the CDR3: TGTGCCAGCAGCTTAGAGGGACAGGGTGAGGAGACCCAGTACTTC. It specifies CASSLEGQGEETQYF.

This clone was detected a few times. This sample includes further DNA sequences coding for the same CDR3. The chain carries TRBV30 and TRBJ1-2; no definite D call. The V end was cut by 2 bases, the J end by 1 base, with 5 bases between. CDR1 is GTSNPN and CDR2 is SVGIG in the germline V gene (reference sequence). The CDR3 loop spans 12 amino acids. CDR3 DNA sequence: TGTGCCTGGAGTACTGGTAACTATGGCTACACCTTC. Its protein product is CAWSTGNYGYTF.

This chain joins TRBV7-2 and TRBJ1-5; unclear D gene. CDR1 SGHTA and CDR2 FQGNSA come from the germline V gene. The CDR3 covers 14 residues. V shed 0 bases and J shed 6 bases, with 9 bases lying between them. The chain's CDR3 is CASSLAPGFQPQHF. The DNA of the CDR3 is TGTGCCAGCAGCTTAGCGCCCGGGTTTCAGCCCCAGCATTTT.

This clone has only one observation. CDR3 sequence: CASSFYGREQYF. CDR3 in DNA: TGTGCCAGCAGCTTTTACGGGAGAGAGCAGTACTTC. This chain uses TRBV5-6 with TRBJ2-7, with a tentative D call TRBD2 (6 bases). CDR1 and CDR2 from the germline V gene are SGHDT and YYEEEE. Trimming pared 2 bases from V and 7 bases from J, leaving 10 bases between. This CDR3 is built from 12 residues.

The chain carries TRBV4-3 and TRBJ2-3; TRBD1 agrees at 7 bases. Losses at the gene ends were 2 bases for V and 2 bases for J; bases not matched to a gene: 7. Looked up from germline, CDR1 is LGHNA and CDR2 is YSLEER. The CDR3 contains 16 residues. This chain's CDR3 is CASSQWTGLNTDTQYF. CDR3 in DNA: TGCGCCAGCAGCCAATGGACAGGTCTAAACACAGATACGCAGTATTTT.